Sequencing of this T cell receptor beta chain was carried out in a study of glioma-infiltrating T cells after dendritic cell vaccination. The overall study: Dendritic cell vaccination trial patients had either newly diagnosed or recurrent glioblastoma.

Measured with immunoSEQ multiplex PCR; TCRdb has only the in-frame clones, and not every one. The sample shows approximately 3,800 clones, approximately 93% of them seen only once. V lost 6 bases to trimming and J lost 2 bases; unmatched junction nucleotides: 3. The CDR3 runs 14 residues. Germline assignment: CDR1 MGHRA and CDR2 YSYEKL. This rearrangement joins TRBV4-1 to TRBJ2-7, with 11 nucleotides matching TRBD2. This specimen was blood, taken before dendritic cell vaccination. This sequence was found in a human donor with glioblastoma. CDR3 in DNA: TGCGCCAGCAGACGGGGACTAGCGGCCTACGAGCAGTACTTC. Protein sequence: CASRRGLAAYEQYF.